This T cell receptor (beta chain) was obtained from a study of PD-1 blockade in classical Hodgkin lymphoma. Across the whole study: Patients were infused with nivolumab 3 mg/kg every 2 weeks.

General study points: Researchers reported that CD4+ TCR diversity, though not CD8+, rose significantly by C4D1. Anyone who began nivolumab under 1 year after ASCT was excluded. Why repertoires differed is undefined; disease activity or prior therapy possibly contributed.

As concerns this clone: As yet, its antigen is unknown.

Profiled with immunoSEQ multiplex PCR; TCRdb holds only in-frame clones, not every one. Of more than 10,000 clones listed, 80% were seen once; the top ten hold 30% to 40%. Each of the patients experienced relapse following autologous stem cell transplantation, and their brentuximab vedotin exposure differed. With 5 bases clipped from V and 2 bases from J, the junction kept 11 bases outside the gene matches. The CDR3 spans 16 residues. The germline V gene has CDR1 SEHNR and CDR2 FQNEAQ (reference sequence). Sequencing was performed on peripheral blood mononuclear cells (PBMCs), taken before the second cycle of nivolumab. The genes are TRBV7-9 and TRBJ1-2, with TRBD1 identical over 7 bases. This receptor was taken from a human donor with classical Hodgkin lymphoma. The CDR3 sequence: CASSPHWTGLNYGYTF. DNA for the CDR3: TGTGCCAGCAGCCCACATTGGACAGGATTAAACTATGGCTACACCTTC.